This TCR beta chain was captured by sequencing in a study of T cell responses to AZD1222 COVID-19 vaccine. Study-wide points: Females made up more of the donors, who were largely white British, and clonal diversity may have come out too low.

Generated by immunoSEQ multiplex PCR, the TCRdb table keeps only in-frame clones and is missing some. The sample contains 200,000 or so clones, around 90% of which appear only once. About this clone itself: The antigen remains undetermined.

Sample: peripheral blood, taken on day 0 of AZD1222 vaccination. This TCR was recovered from an adult in good health.

Here the CDR3 reads CASSDRGVNYGYTF. The CDR3 nucleotides are TGTGCCAGTAGTGATCGGGGTGTGAACTATGGCTACACCTTC. This chain links TRBV19 with TRBJ1-2; D not resolved. V was trimmed by 5 bases and J by 2 bases, leaving 12 bases between them. The CDR3 is made up of 14 amino acids. CDR1 and CDR2 (germline): LNHDA, SQIVND (reference sequence). Looking up the rest from reference TRBV19 and TRBJ1-2 gives the full variable domain: DGGITQSPKYLFRKEGQNVTLSCEQNLNHDAMYWYRQDPGQGLRLIYYSQIVNDFQKGDIAEGYSVSREKKESFPLTVTSAQKNPTAFYLCASSDRGVNYGYTFGSGTRLTVV.